This T cell receptor (beta chain) came from a study of T cells in Graves' hyperthyroidism and ophthalmopathy (dated by TCRdb to about 2019). Study-wide context: Peripheral blood was sampled at the time of initial diagnosis, prior to any treatment. To identify distinguishing TCR V-J signatures, a discovery cohort of 90 to 100 patients was used, comprising 43 with Graves' ophthalmopathy and under 60 with stable Graves' hyperthyroidism. Prospective prediction of ophthalmopathy was tested in an independent validation cohort of about 19 hyperthyroidism patients and 17 patients who later progressed to ophthalmopathy. The approximately 97 discovery patients were randomly divided into training and test sets at a 7:3 ratio. The study also compared thyroid tissue and blood T-cell repertoires from more than 5 Graves' hyperthyroidism patients. After blood sampling, hyperthyroidism patients were treated with methimazole at a starting dose of 30 mg daily, and ophthalmopathy patients were treated with high-dose intravenous methylprednisolone. The paper reports TCR Vbeta CDR3 sequencing of over 120 peripheral blood samples: under 45 ophthalmopathy, fewer than 80 hyperthyroidism and around 17 progressor patients.

Stable Graves' hyperthyroidism was defined as no progression to ophthalmopathy during 18 months of follow-up. Hyperthyroidism patients were newly diagnosed, with disease duration under 2 months, and aged 18 to 65 years. The study excluded patients with uncontrolled infections, other autoimmune diseases, pregnancy or lactation. Diagnoses relied on clinical symptoms, serum thyroxine and TRAb, thyroid ultrasound and orbital computed tomography. Ficoll-Paque density gradient centrifugation was used to isolate PBMCs from around 10 ml of fresh peripheral blood. Total RNA was extracted using Trizol reagent, and RNA quality was assessed on an Agilent 2100 Bioanalyzer. This clonotype was observed many times. There is no known antigen for this receptor. No quality values exist for individual bases; no much larger clone is one base distant. Amplification of TCR beta CDR3 regions was carried out from RNA transcripts. The TCR CDR3 was subjected to a first round of RT-PCR using the HTBI primer set and the Qiagen OneStep RT-PCR kit. The libraries were constructed in a second round of multiplex PCR and then size-selected and purified. Paired-end sequencing of the libraries was performed with 100 bp reads on an Illumina HiSeq2000. The original pipeline was this. SOAPnuke was used to process the raw data, throwing out any read that contained adapters or uncalled bases, had a mean Phred below 15, or lacked an exact constant-primer or identifier match. COPE v1.2.5 was used to merge high-quality paired reads, and clonotypes were defined as unique nucleotide sequences. MiTCR v1.1 was used to align clonotypes to the IMGT TRBV, TRBD and TRBJ reference segments. Analysis was restricted to V-J combinations with a frequency above 0.0001, which covered about 99% of repertoires. The TCS score was defined as F50 (clonal expansion) divided by E x V (chaos), with BLOSUM62-based TCRdist calculated between CDR3 peptides within each V-J. Welch's t-statistics and random forest reduced 514 V-J features to roughly 13, which were used in a naive Bayes classifier (R e1071). Using fastp trimming at Q25 and MiXCR clonotype assembly, TCRdb reanalyzed the public sequencing data and kept in-frame beta chains. Every entry covers one CDR3 protein and lists the most common genes and DNA from its rows. Here the V and J calls rest on TCRdb's processing, not on the authors' analysis. For this sample the table gives around 600,000 distinct CDR3 sequences, of which 15% to 19% were detected only once. The biggest ten clones account for roughly 7.3% of the sample.

General study outcomes and caveats: In validation, the model predicted progression to ophthalmopathy a median of roughly 6.1 months before onset, with over 55% sensitivity and roughly 79% specificity. A 13 V-J signature model separated ophthalmopathy from stable hyperthyroidism, with approximately 87% sensitivity and about 81% specificity in cross-validation and 80%/75% in testing. Sample size was not statistically predetermined, and investigators were not blinded to group allocation. Most expanded thyroid clonotypes (frequency above 0.001) were also detected in blood, suggesting blood repertoires may reflect thyroid immune responses.

Including cysteine and phenylalanine, the CDR3 has 14 amino acids. CDR3 DNA only is kept here, 42 bases in frame from base 1. Between the V and J ends, shortened by 2 bases and 2 bases respectively, the junction contains 8 bases. Sequences SGHTA (CDR1) and FQGTGA (CDR2) are obtained from the germline V gene. The source material was blood. Recombination linked TRBV7-3 to TRBJ2-3; no confident D gene assignment can be made. The TCR comes from a woman in her 30s with Graves' hyperthyroidism. The DNA sequence is TGTGCCAGCAGCTTATTGACTTCCACAGATACGCAGTATTTT. Its translation is CASSLLTSTDTQYF. Where the CDR3 stops, the reference TRBV7-3 and TRBJ2-3 genes take over; the full variable domain is GAGVSQTPSNKVTEKGKYVELRCDPISGHTALYWYRQSLGQGPEFLIYFQGTGAADDSGLPNDRFFAVRPEGSVSTLKIQRTERGDSAVYLCASSLLTSTDTQYFGPGTRLTVL.